The 2 T cell receptor beta chains below all came from one sample that was sequenced in a study of vaccination and CD4 T cells after COVID-19. Sequenced with the Oncomine TCR Beta short-read assay was DNA taken from cultured CD4+ T cells. TCRdb re-analysed the PCR reads in MiXCR, keeping a single row per CDR3 protein. Here the sample spans about 20,000 distinct CDR3 sequences, 55% being singletons. These receptors have no known antigen. Stated treatment: roughly 10-day PBMC culture with coronavirus spike peptide pools or control peptides (ViraFEST assay). Input material: CD4+ T cells from blood, cultured in vitro. These TCRs come from a human donor who had recovered from COVID-19.

This chain uses TRBV5-1 with TRBJ2-3; 10 bases line up with TRBD2. Trimming at V came to 5 bases and at J to 6 bases, leaving 12 bases not matched to a gene. The CDR3 length is 16 residues. Germline values: CDR1 SGHRS, CDR2 YFSETQ. The CDR3 coding sequence is TGCGCCAGCAGTTCCAAAGTGCTAGCGGGAGAGGATACGCAGTATTTT. Protein sequence: CASSSKVLAGEDTQYF. The entire variable domain, with the rest obtained from reference TRBV5-1 and TRBJ2-3, is as follows: KAGVTQTPRYLIKTRGQQVTLSCSPISGHRSVSWYQQTPGQGLQFLFEYFSETQRNKGNFPGRFSGRQFSNSRSEMNVSTLELGDSALYLCASSSKVLAGEDTQYFGPGTRLTVL.

This chain uses TRBV10-3 with TRBJ1-6; D uncertain. Trimming took off 0 bases at V and 5 bases at J, with 8 bases between the two ends. Germline V gene data show CDR1 as ENHRY and CDR2 as SYGVKD. The CDR3 spans 15 residues. The CDR3 region has the DNA TGTGCCATCAGTGAGTCAGGGAGAGATAATTCACCCCTCCACTTT. Translated, it gives CAISESGRDNSPLHF.